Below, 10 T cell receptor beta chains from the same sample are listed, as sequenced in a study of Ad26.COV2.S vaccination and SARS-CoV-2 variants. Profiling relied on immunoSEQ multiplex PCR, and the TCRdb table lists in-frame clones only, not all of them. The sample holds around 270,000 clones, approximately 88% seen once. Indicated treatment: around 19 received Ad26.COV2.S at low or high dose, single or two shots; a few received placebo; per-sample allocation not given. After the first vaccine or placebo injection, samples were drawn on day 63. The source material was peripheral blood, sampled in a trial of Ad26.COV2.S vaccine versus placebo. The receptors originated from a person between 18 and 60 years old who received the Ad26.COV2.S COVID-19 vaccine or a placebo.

The CDR3 loop reads CASRRTSGRALDEQFF. The DNA for the CDR3 is TGTGCCAGCAGGCGGACTAGCGGGAGGGCTCTTGATGAGCAGTTCTTC. The V gene is TRBV2, the J gene TRBJ2-1; 15 bases match TRBD2. The CDR3 runs 16 residues. V lost 6 bases to trimming and J lost 8 bases; unmatched junction nucleotides: 8. Looked up from germline, CDR1 is SNHLY and CDR2 is FYNNEI.

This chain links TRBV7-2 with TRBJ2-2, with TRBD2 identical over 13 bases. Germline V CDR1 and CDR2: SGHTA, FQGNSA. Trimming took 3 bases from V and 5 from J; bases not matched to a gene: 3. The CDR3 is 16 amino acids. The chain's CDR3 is CASSLGLAGKTGELFF. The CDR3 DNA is TGTGCCAGCAGCTTGGGACTAGCGGGAAAAACCGGGGAGCTGTTTTTT.

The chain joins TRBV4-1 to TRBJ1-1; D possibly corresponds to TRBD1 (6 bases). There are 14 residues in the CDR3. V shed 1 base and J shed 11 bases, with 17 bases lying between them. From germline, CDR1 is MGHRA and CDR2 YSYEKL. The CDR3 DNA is TGCGCCAGCAGCCAAGTCAGGGGACGGGGTTATGCTTTCTTT. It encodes CASSQVRGRGYAFF.

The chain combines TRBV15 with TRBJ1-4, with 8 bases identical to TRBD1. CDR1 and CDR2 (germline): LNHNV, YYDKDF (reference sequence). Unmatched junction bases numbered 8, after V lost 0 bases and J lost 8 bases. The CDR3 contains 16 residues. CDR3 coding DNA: TGTGCCACCAGCAGAGATAAGCACAGGGGGAACGAAAAACTGTTTTTT. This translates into CATSRDKHRGNEKLFF.

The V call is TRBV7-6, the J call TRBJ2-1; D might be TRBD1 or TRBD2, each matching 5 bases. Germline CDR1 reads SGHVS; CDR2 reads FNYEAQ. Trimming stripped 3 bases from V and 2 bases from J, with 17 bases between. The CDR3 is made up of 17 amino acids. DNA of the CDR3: TGTGCCAGCAGCTTGGGGCCGGCCGGACTCCCCTACAATGAGCAGTTCTTC. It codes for CASSLGPAGLPYNEQFF.

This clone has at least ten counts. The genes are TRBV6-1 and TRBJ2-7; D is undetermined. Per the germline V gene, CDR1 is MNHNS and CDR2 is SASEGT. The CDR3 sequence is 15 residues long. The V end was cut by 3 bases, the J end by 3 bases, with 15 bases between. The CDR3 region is CASSDSSGPSYEQYV. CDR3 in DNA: TGTGCCAGCAGTGACAGTTCGGGTCCCAGCTACGAGCAGTACGTC.

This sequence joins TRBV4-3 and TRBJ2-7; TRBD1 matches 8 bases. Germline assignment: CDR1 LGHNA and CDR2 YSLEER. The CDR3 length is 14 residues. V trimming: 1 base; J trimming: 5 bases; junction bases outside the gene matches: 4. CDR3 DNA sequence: TGCGCCAGCAGCCAAGTCGACAGGGGTAACGAGCAGTACTTC. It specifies CASSQVDRGNEQYF.

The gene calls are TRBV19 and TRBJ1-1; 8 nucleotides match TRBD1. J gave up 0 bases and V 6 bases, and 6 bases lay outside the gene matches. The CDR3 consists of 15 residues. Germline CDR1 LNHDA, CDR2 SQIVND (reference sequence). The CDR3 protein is CASRRTTGVNTEAFF. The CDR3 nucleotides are TGTGCCAGTAGGCGCACGACAGGGGTGAACACTGAAGCTTTCTTT.

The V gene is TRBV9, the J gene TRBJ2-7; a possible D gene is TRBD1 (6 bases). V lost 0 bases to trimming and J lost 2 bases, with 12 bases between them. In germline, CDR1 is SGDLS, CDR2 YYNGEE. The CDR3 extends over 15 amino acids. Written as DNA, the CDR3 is TGTGCCAGCAGCGTAGGCACAGGGTCTCCCTACGAGCAGTACTTC. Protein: CASSVGTGSPYEQYF.

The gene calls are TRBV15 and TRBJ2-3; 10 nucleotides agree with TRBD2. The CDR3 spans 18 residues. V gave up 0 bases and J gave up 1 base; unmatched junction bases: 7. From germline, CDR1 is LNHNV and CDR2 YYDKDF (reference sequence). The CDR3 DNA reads TGTGCCACCAGCAGAGATCGTACTAGCGGGATTCGCACAGATACGCAGTATTTT. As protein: CATSRDRTSGIRTDTQYF.